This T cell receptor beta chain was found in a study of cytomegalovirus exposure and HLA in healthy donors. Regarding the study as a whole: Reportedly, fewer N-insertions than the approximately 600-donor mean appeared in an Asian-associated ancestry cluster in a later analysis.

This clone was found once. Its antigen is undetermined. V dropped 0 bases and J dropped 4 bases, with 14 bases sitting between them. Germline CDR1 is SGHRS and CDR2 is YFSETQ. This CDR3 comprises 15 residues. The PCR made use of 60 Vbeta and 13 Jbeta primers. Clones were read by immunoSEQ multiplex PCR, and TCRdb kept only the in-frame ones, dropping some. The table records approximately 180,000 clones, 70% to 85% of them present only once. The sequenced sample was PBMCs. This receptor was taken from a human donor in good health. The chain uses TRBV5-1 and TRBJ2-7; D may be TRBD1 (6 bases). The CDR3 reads CASSLDVGHPYEQYF. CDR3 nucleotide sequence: TGCGCCAGCAGCTTGGATGTGGGACACCCTTACGAGCAGTACTTC.